One and the same sample provided the 21 T cell receptor beta chains below, sequenced in a study of blood T cells in healthy people across ages. Next came a second PCR, run for roughly 6 to 11 cycles, which used a sample-barcoded 5' primer along with a J-beta primer mix. TCRdb passed the 5' RACE reads through MiXCR, listing each CDR3 protein once. The sample includes 600,000 to 900,000 distinct CDR3 sequences, under 30% of them seen just once. These data were also reused for a study on T cells of mothers and their children.

The sample was blood. The receptors were sampled from a boy between 5 and 17 years old in good health.

This clonotype showed up just a few times. The chain couples TRBV10-3 to TRBJ1-6; perhaps TRBD1 as D (6 bases). The CDR3 is made up of 16 amino acids. The V gene's germline CDR1 is ENHRY and CDR2 SYGVKD. Deletions cut 10 bases from V and 8 bases from J, with 24 bases between. The CDR3 DNA is TGTGCCACGACGGGGACACTCCCCCGGTCCGATTCACCCCTCCACTTT. Its translation: CATTGTLPRSDSPLHF.

The rearrangement uses TRBV6-2 or TRBV6-3 and TRBJ1-6; D not resolved. This CDR3 is built from 18 residues. Trimming stripped 5 bases from V and 7 bases from J, with 24 bases between. CDR1 is MNHEY and CDR2 is SVGEGT in the germline V gene. This CDR3 reads CASSHRTATTRENSPLHF. Written as DNA, the CDR3 is TGTGCCAGCAGTCATCGGACCGCAACGACGAGGGAAAATTCACCCCTCCACTTT.

This clonotype was seen only a few times. V usage is TRBV3-1 and J usage is TRBJ2-5, with 12 bases identical to TRBD2. The J call may be in error: the DNA end matches TRBJ2-1 better. Germline V gives CDR1 LGHDT, CDR2 YNNKEL (reference sequence). The CDR3 consists of 16 residues. The CDR3 sequence: CASSPISSGGADEQFF. In DNA form, the CDR3 reads TGTGCCAGCAGCCCTATCTCTAGCGGGGGGGCCGATGAGCAGTTCTTC.

The gene calls are TRBV6-5 and TRBJ2-3; 7 nucleotides align to TRBD1. The CDR3 sequence is 16 residues long. Germline CDR1 reads MNHEY; CDR2 reads SVGAGI. The junction had 5 bases not matched to a gene; V was cut back by 0 bases and J by 2 bases. In nucleotides, the CDR3 is TGTGCCAGCAGTTACTCCGGGACAGCCCACACAGATACGCAGTATTTT. Protein: CASSYSGTAHTDTQYF.

This chain links TRBV7-6 with TRBJ2-3, with D possibly TRBD1 on 5 matching bases. The V gene lost 5 bases and the J gene lost 7 bases, with 13 bases spanning the gap. This CDR3 is 13 amino acids long. Per the germline V gene, CDR1 is SGHVS and CDR2 is FNYEAQ. Here the CDR3 reads CASSLQGSNTQYF. Here the CDR3 DNA reads TGTGCCAGCAGCCTCCAGGGCTCAAATACGCAGTATTTT.

The chain uses TRBV12-3 or TRBV12-4 and TRBJ2-3; the match to TRBD2 covers 7 bases. The CDR3 contains 14 residues. Unmatched junction bases numbered 12, after V lost 5 bases and J lost 10 bases. The CDR3 reads CASSTGLPKSAQYF. The CDR3 DNA is TGTGCCAGCAGTACGGGACTACCAAAATCCGCGCAGTATTTT.

J is TRBJ1-5 and V is TRBV7-9; D is uncertain. Germline CDR1 SEHNR, CDR2 FQNEAQ (reference sequence). The V gene lost 3 bases and the J gene lost 10 bases, with 25 bases spanning the gap. The CDR3 spans 17 residues. The CDR3 coding sequence is TGTGCCAGCAGCTTGGCCACGTCGACGGGAAGGGAAAAACCCCAGCATTTT. Amino acid sequence: CASSLATSTGREKPQHF.

The V call is TRBV27, the J call TRBJ2-7; D might be TRBD1 or TRBD2, each matching 5 bases. This CDR3 is built from 15 residues. Trimming pared 3 bases from V and 5 bases from J, leaving 17 bases between. Germline V gives CDR1 MNHEY, CDR2 SMNVEV (reference sequence). In nucleotides, the CDR3 is TGTGCCAGCAGTTTTCTAGGGGACCGTCGAGACGAGCAGTACTTC. It translates to CASSFLGDRRDEQYF.

There are a few counts of this clonotype. DNA of the CDR3: TGTGCCAGCAGCCAAGATAGACTAGCGGGGACTGCTAGCACAGATACGCAGTATTTT. Protein product: CASSQDRLAGTASTDTQYF. The gene calls are TRBV3-1 and TRBJ2-3, with TRBD2 matching 11 bases. J was trimmed by 0 bases and V by 0 bases; bases with no gene match: 8. The CDR3 length is 19 residues. Per germline, CDR1 LGHDT and CDR2 YNNKEL (reference sequence).

Only a few counts were recorded for this clonotype. The CDR3, as DNA: TGCGCCAGCAGCTCTCAGGTTCTTGAGACCCAGTACTTC. The encoded protein is CASSSQVLETQYF. V is TRBV5-1 and J is TRBJ2-5; D is undetermined. The CDR3 is made up of 13 amino acids. From germline, CDR1 is SGHRS and CDR2 YFSETQ. With 3 bases removed from V and 5 bases from J, the gap between germline ends came to 11 bases. Looking up the rest from reference TRBV5-1 and TRBJ2-5 gives the full variable domain: KAGVTQTPRYLIKTRGQQVTLSCSPISGHRSVSWYQQTPGQGLQFLFEYFSETQRNKGNFPGRFSGRQFSNSRSEMNVSTLELGDSALYLCASSSQVLETQYFGPGTRLLVL.

This clonotype was counted only a few times. The rearrangement links TRBV7-9 to TRBJ2-5; D ambiguous. Germline CDR1 is SEHNR and CDR2 is FQNEAQ (reference sequence). The ends were cut back, 6 bases at V and 7 bases at J, with 12 bases in the middle. This CDR3 is 12 amino acids long. CDR3 in DNA: TGTGCCAGCAGTAGGACGATGGCGACCCAGTACTTC. Translated, it gives CASSRTMATQYF.

V usage is TRBV30 and J usage is TRBJ2-7; D may be TRBD2 (6 bases). Germline V gene data show CDR1 as GTSNPN and CDR2 as SVGIG (reference sequence). Trimming pared 3 bases from V and 7 bases from J, leaving 13 bases between. The CDR3 sequence is 12 residues long. CDR3 protein: CAWSEQSGEQYF. CDR3 bases: TGTGCCTGGAGCGAGCAGAGCGGGGAGCAGTACTTC.

This clonotype occurred many times. The chain carries TRBV7-2 and TRBJ1-2, with TRBD1 as a possible D gene (6 bases). Trimming took off 4 bases at V and 1 base at J, with 19 bases between the two ends. This CDR3 spans 17 amino acids. CDR1 is SGHTA and CDR2 is FQGNSA in the germline V gene. For the CDR3, the DNA is TGTGCCAGCAGCTACCTGGGGGGGGGCCGCCTTAACTATGGCTACACCTTC. Protein: CASSYLGGGRLNYGYTF.

V gene TRBV15 combines with J gene TRBJ1-4; D is unclear. The CDR3 totals 17 residues. V lost 1 base and J lost 4, with 16 bases in between. Germline V gives CDR1 LNHNV, CDR2 YYDKDF (reference sequence). The CDR3 reads CATSRVPASLNNEKLFF. In nucleotides, the CDR3 is TGTGCCACCAGCAGAGTACCAGCCTCCCTCAATAATGAAAAACTGTTTTTT.

The chain is built from TRBV19 and TRBJ2-4, with unresolved D. V lost 4 bases to trimming and J lost 0 bases, with 10 bases between them. The germline CDR1 and CDR2 sequences are LNHDA and SQIVND (reference sequence). This CDR3 is built from 15 residues. CDR3 DNA: TGTGCCAGTAGTAGCGTAGGGTCAGCCAAAAACATTCAGTACTTC. Translating it yields CASSSVGSAKNIQYF.

The CDR3 DNA sequence: TGCAGCGTTGAAAGGGGACCCGGGGGGGACGAGCAGTACTTC. It yields the protein CSVERGPGGDEQYF. V and J are TRBV29-1 and TRBJ2-7; 8 positions match TRBD2. Trimming took 2 bases from V and 5 from J; bases not matched to a gene: 8. The CDR3 contains 14 residues. The germline gives CDR1 SQVTM, CDR2 ANQGSEA.

There are a few counts of this clonotype. The chain uses TRBV28 and TRBJ1-4; a weak D match, TRBD1 (6 bases). Germline assignment: CDR1 MDHEN and CDR2 SYDVKM. This CDR3 contains 13 residues. Trimming left V 6 bases short and J 8 bases short, with 13 bases between. DNA for the CDR3: TGTGCCAGCAGGCAGGGAGGGGGAGAAAAACTGTTTTTT. Its translation: CASRQGGGEKLFF.

The CDR3 region has the DNA TGCAGTGCTAGAGTGGCTAGCGGAATCGAGACCCAGTACTTC. It is translated as CSARVASGIETQYF. This sequence joins TRBV20-1 and TRBJ2-5, with 7 positions matching TRBD2. The CDR3 runs 14 residues. In germline, CDR1 is DFQATT, CDR2 SNEGSKA (reference sequence). After removal of 1 base from V and 5 bases from J, the junction contained 7 bases not matched to a gene.

The genes are TRBV3-1 and TRBJ2-1; the D call may be TRBD1 or TRBD2 (5 bases each). The CDR3 extends over 15 amino acids. With 1 base removed from V and 2 bases from J, the gap between germline ends came to 9 bases. The germline V gene encodes CDR1 LGHDT and CDR2 YNNKEL (reference sequence). This chain's CDR3 is CASSQVPGPYNEQFF. DNA for the CDR3: TGTGCCAGCAGCCAAGTGCCGGGGCCCTACAATGAGCAGTTCTTC.

The V and J genes are TRBV3-1 and TRBJ2-3; D is possibly TRBD1 (5 bases). V gave up 4 bases and J gave up 3 bases, with 17 bases separating them. The length of the CDR3 is 16 residues. The germline CDR1 and CDR2 sequences are LGHDT and YNNKEL (reference sequence). As DNA, the CDR3 is TGTGCCAGCAGCCGTTCAGTTCAGGGCGCGACAGATACGCAGTATTTT. It yields the protein CASSRSVQGATDTQYF.

This clonotype has more than one count but fewer than ten. The V gene is TRBV12-3 or TRBV12-4, the J gene TRBJ1-2; 12 bases fit TRBD1. Unmatched junction bases numbered 11, after V lost 7 bases and J lost 11 bases. This CDR3 contains 14 residues. This CDR3 is CASISLGTGGDYTF. The CDR3 region has the DNA TGTGCCAGCATCTCCCTGGGGACAGGGGGCGATTACACCTTC.